Listed below are T cell receptor beta chains from one sample, sequenced in a study of tumor and adjacent non-tumor tissue in lung cancer. TCRdb processed the multiplex PCR reads anew with MiXCR; each CDR3 protein has one entry. The sample holds almost 75,000 distinct CDR3 sequences; roughly 70% are singletons and the top ten take 25% to 35%. Material: distant non-tumor lung tissue. The receptors were gathered from a woman between 45 and 65 years old with non-small cell lung cancer. CDR3s include the opening cysteine and the closing phenylalanine or tryptophan. Each record gives: V gene, J gene, clone size, D gene, CDR3 DNA, CDR3 protein. The D gene is left open where the match is weak. The size field is filled for only some rows; it gives once, few, many or a size class.

V: TRBV29-1
J: TRBJ2-3
size: -
D: TRBD2
DNA: TGCAGCGTTGGAGGGACTAGCGAGGGCACAGATACGCAGTATTTT
CDR3: CSVGGTSEGTDTQYF

V: TRBV20-1
J: TRBJ1-5
size: -
D: TRBD1
DNA: TGCAGTGCGAGGACAGGGGGCAGCGGTTATAGCAATCTGCTCCAGCATTTT
CDR3: CSARTGGSGYSNLLQHF

V: TRBV5-1
J: TRBJ1-4
size: few
D: -
DNA: TGCGCCAGCAGCTTGGCACGGGGGGCCGGAACTAATGAAAAACTGTTTTTT
CDR3: CASSLARGAGTNEKLFF

V: TRBV20-1
J: TRBJ2-1
size: many
D: -
DNA: TGCAGTGCTAGAGACGGGAGACGGGATGAGCAGTTCTTC
CDR3: CSARDGRRDEQFF

V: TRBV28
J: TRBJ1-2
size: -
D: -
DNA: TGTGCCAGCACTCCGGGGCGAATTATCTATGGCTACACCTTC
CDR3: CASTPGRIIYGYTF

V: TRBV20-1
J: TRBJ2-7
size: -
D: -
DNA: TGCAGTTCCTTAAACTCCTGGATCCTCACCTACGAGCAGTACTTC
CDR3: CSSLNSWILTYEQYF

V: TRBV29-1
J: TRBJ1-2
size: -
D: TRBD1
DNA: TGCAGCGCTGGGACAGGTTCGGGTTACTATGGCTACACCTTC
CDR3: CSAGTGSGYYGYTF

V: TRBV29-1
J: TRBJ2-3
size: -
D: -
DNA: TGCAGAGTTGGACAGTGTGGTGGTACCCAGTATTTT
CDR3: CRVGQCGGTQYF

V: TRBV6-5
J: TRBJ2-1
size: -
D: -
DNA: TGTGCCAGCAGTGATACGGGGCTCTTCACCGGCTACTACAGTGAGCAGTTCTTC
CDR3: CASSDTGLFTGYYSEQFF

V: TRBV20-1
J: TRBJ2-1
size: once
D: -
DNA: TGCAGTTCGGCAGGAGCGACCAATGAGCAATTCTTC
CDR3: CSSAGATNEQFF

V: TRBV29-1
J: TRBJ2-3
size: -
D: -
DNA: TGCAGCGGAGGAGTAGTCGGGGGCACAGATACGCAGTATTTT
CDR3: CSGGVVGGTDTQYF

V: TRBV11-2
J: TRBJ2-5
size: -
D: -
DNA: TGTGCCAGCTTCGGAGCTACCGAAGGGACCCAGTACTTC
CDR3: CASFGATEGTQYF

V: TRBV6-2/TRBV6-3
J: TRBJ2-1
size: once
D: -
DNA: TGTGCCAGCAGCCCGGACCGGAGCGGGCAGTTGAATGAGCAGTTATTC
CDR3: CASSPDRSGQLNEQLF

V: TRBV29-1
J: TRBJ1-3
size: -
D: -
DNA: TGCAGCGTCTGGACTGACTCTGGAAAGGCCATATACTTT
CDR3: CSVWTDSGKAIYF

V: TRBV6-6
J: TRBJ1-4
size: many
D: -
DNA: TGTGCCAGCAGTTACTCGGCGGGAGTTGGGAATGAAAAACTGTTTTTT
CDR3: CASSYSAGVGNEKLFF

V: TRBV5-1
J: TRBJ2-1
size: few
D: TRBD2
DNA: TGCGCCAGCAGCTCTCTAGCGGGAGGCAGCAATGAGCAGTTCTTC
CDR3: CASSSLAGGSNEQFF

V: TRBV11-1
J: TRBJ2-3
size: -
D: -
DNA: TGCGCCAGCAGCTTCTCTGTGGGATCCACAAATACGCAGTATTTT
CDR3: CASSFSVGSTNTQYF

V: TRBV10-3
J: TRBJ2-1
size: few
D: TRBD2
DNA: TGTACCATCAGTGGAGCGGGGGAGCAGTTCTTC
CDR3: CTISGAGEQFF

V: TRBV29-1
J: TRBJ2-1
size: many
D: -
DNA: TGCAGCGTTGAAGGGACAGCCTACAATGAGCAGTTCTTC
CDR3: CSVEGTAYNEQFF

V: TRBV20-1
J: TRBJ1-6
size: -
D: -
DNA: TGCAGTGGTACACAGGACCCGAATTCACCCATCCACTTT
CDR3: CSGTQDPNSPIHF

V: TRBV6-2/TRBV6-3
J: TRBJ2-3
size: many
D: TRBD2
DNA: TGTGCCAGCAGTTACACTAGCGGGAGCACAGATACGCAGTATTTT
CDR3: CASSYTSGSTDTQYF

V: TRBV6-2/TRBV6-3
J: TRBJ1-5
size: -
D: -
DNA: TGTGCCAGCAGACCAGGGTGCGCCAAACAGCCCCAGCATTTT
CDR3: CASRPGCAKQPQHF

V: TRBV20-1
J: TRBJ1-5
size: few
D: -
DNA: TGCAGTGCTCAAAGACTCCAGGGGAATCAACCCCAGCATTTT
CDR3: CSAQRLQGNQPQHF

V: TRBV29-1
J: TRBJ2-3
size: -
D: -
DNA: TGCATCGTTGATGGCAGCTACACAGATATGCAGTATTTT
CDR3: CIVDGSYTDMQYF

V: TRBV28
J: TRBJ1-2
size: -
D: TRBD1
DNA: TGTGCCAGCAGTTCGCTACTTGACTCGGGACAGAACTATGGCTACACCTTC
CDR3: CASSSLLDSGQNYGYTF

V: TRBV29-1
J: TRBJ1-1
size: -
D: TRBD1
DNA: TGCCGCGTTAGGACAGGGGCTGGTTCTGAAGCTTTGTTT
CDR3: CRVRTGAGSEALF

V: TRBV29-1
J: TRBJ2-1
size: -
D: -
DNA: TGCAGCGTTGTAGGGATAACGTACAATGGGCAGTTCTTC
CDR3: CSVVGITYNGQFF

V: TRBV20-1
J: TRBJ2-3
size: -
D: -
DNA: TGCAATACTAGAGATTCCCTGGGCACAGATACGCAGTATTTT
CDR3: CNTRDSLGTDTQYF

V: TRBV6-5
J: TRBJ1-5
size: -
D: TRBD1
DNA: TGTGCTAGCAGTTACACGACAGGGATAGATCAGCCCCAGCATTTT
CDR3: CASSYTTGIDQPQHF

V: TRBV5-4
J: TRBJ2-3
size: -
D: -
DNA: TGTGCCAGCAGCAACGGGGCCTCGGATACGCGGTACTTT
CDR3: CASSNGASDTRYF

V: TRBV20-1
J: TRBJ2-1
size: -
D: TRBD2
DNA: TGCAGTGCTAGATATCTCACGGGAGGTGGAAATGAACAGTTCTTC
CDR3: CSARYLTGGGNEQFF

V: TRBV20-1
J: TRBJ2-5
size: many
D: -
DNA: TGCAGTGTCCATAAGAGCCCAGGAGAGACCCAGTACTTC
CDR3: CSVHKSPGETQYF

V: TRBV11-2
J: TRBJ2-7
size: once
D: -
DNA: TGTGCTAGCGGCTTATCGGCTGGTTACGAGCAGTACTTC
CDR3: CASGLSAGYEQYF

V: TRBV11-2
J: TRBJ2-7
size: -
D: -
DNA: TGTGCCAGCAGCCCTTGGGTTGGCGGTTCCTACGAGCAATACTTC
CDR3: CASSPWVGGSYEQYF

V: TRBV11-2
J: TRBJ2-1
size: -
D: TRBD2
DNA: TGTGCCAGCATCTCCCCCCCAGGGAGGGGAAACGCGGGAGTCGATAAGCAGTTCTTC
CDR3: CASISPPGRGNAGVDKQFF

V: TRBV6-6
J: TRBJ1-1
size: many
D: TRBD1
DNA: TGTGCCAGCAGCGACAGGGGGCGGTGGGGTGAAGCTTTCTTT
CDR3: CASSDRGRWGEAFF

V: TRBV5-6
J: TRBJ2-1
size: once
D: TRBD1
DNA: TGTGTCACCAGCGCCGACAGGGGGGAAATGTACAATGAGCAGTTCTTC
CDR3: CVTSADRGEMYNEQFF

V: TRBV7-8
J: TRBJ2-1
size: -
D: -
DNA: TGTGCCAGCAGCTTGGTATCTCGGTTGAGGCCGAATAAGCAGTTCTTC
CDR3: CASSLVSRLRPNKQFF

V: TRBV28
J: TRBJ2-1
size: few
D: TRBD1
DNA: TGTGCCAGCAGGGACAGGGGTTGGTATGAGCAGTTCTTC
CDR3: CASRDRGWYEQFF

V: TRBV28
J: TRBJ1-2
size: -
D: -
DNA: TGTGCCAGCAGTCCCGACAGCGGAGACGCATATGGCTACACCTTC
CDR3: CASSPDSGDAYGYTF

V: TRBV11-2
J: TRBJ2-3
size: -
D: TRBD1
DNA: TGTGCCAGCTGCGTACAGGGGGCGCGATTCAGAGATACGCAGTATTTT
CDR3: CASCVQGARFRDTQYF

V: TRBV10-3
J: TRBJ2-3
size: -
D: TRBD2
DNA: TGTGCCATCAGTGAGGGTAGCGGGAACACAGATACTCAGTATTTT
CDR3: CAISEGSGNTDTQYF

V: TRBV2
J: TRBJ2-7
size: -
D: -
DNA: TGTGCCAGTAGTACCGACAGCCAAGCCCTCTCCTACGAGCAGTACTTC
CDR3: CASSTDSQALSYEQYF

V: TRBV29-1
J: TRBJ2-2
size: -
D: -
DNA: TGCAGCGTATCCAAGTCTAGGACCGGGGAGCCGTTTTTT
CDR3: CSVSKSRTGEPFF

V: TRBV11-2
J: TRBJ2-1
size: -
D: -
DNA: TGTGTTAGCAGCTTTATTCCGGGAACGAATGAGCAGTTCTTC
CDR3: CVSSFIPGTNEQFF

V: TRBV30
J: TRBJ2-2
size: -
D: -
DNA: TGTGCCTGGAGACACAAAGGGGAGAACACCGGGGAGCTGTTTTTT
CDR3: CAWRHKGENTGELFF

V: TRBV11-2
J: TRBJ2-1
size: -
D: -
DNA: TGTGCCCGCACCTTACTAGCTGGAGTCGGTGAGCAGTTCTTC
CDR3: CARTLLAGVGEQFF

V: TRBV11-1
J: TRBJ2-1
size: many
D: TRBD2
DNA: TGTGCCAGCAGCTTAGTGAGGGCGGGGGGAGGAAATGAGCAGTTCTTC
CDR3: CASSLVRAGGGNEQFF